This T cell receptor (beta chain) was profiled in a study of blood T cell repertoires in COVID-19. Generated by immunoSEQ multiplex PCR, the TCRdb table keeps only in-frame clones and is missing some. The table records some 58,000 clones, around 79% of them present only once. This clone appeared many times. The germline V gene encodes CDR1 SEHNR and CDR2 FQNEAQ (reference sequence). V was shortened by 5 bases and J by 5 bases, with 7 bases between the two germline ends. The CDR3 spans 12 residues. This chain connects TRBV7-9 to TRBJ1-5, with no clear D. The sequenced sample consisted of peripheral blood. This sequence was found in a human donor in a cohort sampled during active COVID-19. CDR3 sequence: CASSLNDQPQHF. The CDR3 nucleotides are TGTGCCAGCAGCCTAAACGATCAGCCCCAGCATTTT.